This T cell receptor (beta chain) was observed in a study of cytomegalovirus exposure and HLA in healthy donors (dated by TCRdb to the late 2010s). Background on the whole study: An earlier analysis of some 550 of the donors reported more than 250 Gb of sequence data and more than 90 million unique TCR beta sequences from about 179 million T cells. A later genetic analysis took genome-wide SNP genotypes for about 65% of the roughly 670 donors and used that subset as a discovery cohort. Several DR-DQ haplotypes were treated as single units for association and clustering because of strong linkage in the cohort. An earlier analysis of approximately 580 of the donors used high-throughput TCR beta sequencing to judge whether each TCR beta V gene segment behaved as functional or pseudogenic. A later analysis re-analyzed previously published TCR beta repertoires from roughly 630 donors and added high-resolution HLA genotyping to study TCR occurrence patterns. All discovery cohort repertoires had been generated using a single sequencing platform. The study combined high-throughput TCR immunosequencing, statistical association of individual TCRs with disease status, and machine learning to predict cytomegalovirus infection status. In the later analysis, no new phenotypic data were used to find candidate immune exposures; instead, reliance was placed on TCR beta sequences and their occurrence across donors. The study profiled the T cell repertoires of about 720 subjects by immunosequencing and related them to cytomegalovirus serostatus. Both class I and class II loci were covered by HLA typing, at four-digit resolution. The study was designed to test whether signatures of past pathogen exposure could be identified by cataloging public T cell receptors. In addition to the first cohort of 650 to 800 subjects, a separate validation cohort of 120 different subjects was used. Among the approximately 400 genotyped donors, approximately 77% belonged to the genetic ancestry cluster associated with self-reported Caucasian donors. Donor age, sex, ethnicity and CMV serostatus were collected together with the repertoire data. Across 398 genotyped donors of the cohort, an average of about 250,000 unique TCR beta nucleotide sequences per donor were sequenced, and 15% to 20% of those sequences were non-productive. The number of donors typed differed by locus, with roughly 620-630 for A, B, C, DRB1 and DQB1, approximately 500 for DQA1, over 600 for DPA1, and over 400 for DPB1. An early release covering some 640 HLA-typed donors comprised 250 to 350 gigabases of sequencing data and some 79 million unique TCR sequences. The paper's findings and limits, for the study overall: In a later genetic analysis, a missense DCLRE1C variant was associated with V-gene and J-gene trimming of TCR beta chains, and the association was replicated in an independent cohort. In an earlier analysis of 450 to 750 of the donors, most TCR beta V segments appeared in productive rearrangements about 87% or about 30% of the time, broadly matching IMGT annotations. The earlier analysis of 587 of the donors excluded over 15 rarely observed V segments, including chromosome 9 orphons, because counts were too low. Sequencing depth was assumed to be roughly uniform across donors in the presence/absence analyses, though that assumption may not hold. Several of the top co-occurrence clusters appeared to be linked to parvovirus B19, influenza, CMV and Epstein-Barr virus, according to a later analysis. In a later analysis, HLA-associated TCR beta chains were found to be more clonally expanded and to have lower generation probabilities than equally common non-associated chains. Linkage disequilibrium might explain the correlated functional status among segregating V segments, but an unknown experimental factor could not be ruled out. Cytomegalovirus status was reported to be diagnosed by the classifier with high specificity and sensitivity in both the original and validation cohorts. The cohort was sequenced for TCR beta chains only, and without alpha or paired-chain data the features that could be detected were limited. A later analysis found that most CMV-associated TCR beta chains appeared HLA-restricted, with HLA associations seemingly driven largely by CMV exposure. The authors suggested that the approach could potentially be generalized to other disease states and immunological phenotypes. The 87-base-pair reads could not distinguish some IMGT-functional V segments, including TRBV6-2 and TRBV6-3, so those segments were excluded. A later analysis associated some 17,000 TCR beta sequences with specific HLA alleles at a false discovery rate of 0.05. A group of highly shared sequence variants was considered likely to be a technical artifact of the sequencing pipeline. While some public TCRs were present in many individuals, most TCR sequences turned up only very rarely across donors. According to a later genetic analysis, donors in an Asian-associated ancestry cluster had fewer N-insertions in productive TCRs than the approximately 670-donor mean. The study gave a list of around 170 TCR beta chains associated with cytomegalovirus. For the cohort, immune exposure information was limited to CMV serostatus. When HLA alleles, especially DR and DQ, strongly co-occurred, TCR associations were difficult to assign to individual alleles. In vitro tests confirmed that a few of the cytomegalovirus-associated TCR beta chains recognize cytomegalovirus antigens. According to a later analysis, TCR association rates differed among HLA loci, with DRB1 alleles showing the most associated TCRs and HLA-C alleles showing the fewest. A further reported finding was that TCR beta sequences accurately predicted the HLA-A and HLA-B alleles for most subjects in the first cohort. Because HLA typing was missing for some donors at each locus, association tests included only the typed subset.

Trimming removed 1 base from V and 3 bases from J, leaving 10 bases between the germline ends. The germline V gene provides CDR1 SGHRS and CDR2 YFSETQ. The CDR3 covers 14 residues, taking in both the cysteine and the phenylalanine. The entry retains the CDR3 DNA only, 42 bases that are in frame from base 1. The library was prepared using the immunoSEQ multiplex PCR assay. The multiplex PCR relied on a mix of 60 forward primers for TCR Vbeta segments and 13 reverse primers for TCR Jbeta segments. The CDR3 region of rearranged TCR beta genes was amplified from genomic DNA with a multiplex PCR assay. Amplified TCR beta libraries were sequenced as 87-base-pair reads on the Illumina HiSeq System. On the study's bioinformatics: A later analysis counted about 82 million unique TCR beta chains across the 690 or so repertoires, and some 11 million of these chains were shared by at least two donors. To remove PCR and sequencing errors, raw reads were error-corrected and collapsed into unique sequences using a nearest-neighbor algorithm that merged closely related sequences. Alignment of CDR3 sequences to IMGT reference sequences was used to assign V, D and J gene segments. For a sequence to be retained, a match of at least six nucleotides to both a V gene segment and a J gene segment was required. A rearrangement counted as productive if the CDR3 had no stop codons and remained in frame with V and J, and every other rearrangement counted as non-productive. CDR3 was defined by IMGT convention, running from the second conserved V-encoded cysteine to the conserved J-encoded phenylalanine. In an earlier analysis of approximately 500 of the donors, sequences lacking an unambiguous match to a single V gene segment were excluded. In an earlier analysis of several hundred of the donors, V segments were called functional above 56.7% productive rearrangements and were called segregating when the between-donor standard deviation exceeded 5%. A statistical classification framework was built to diagnose cytomegalovirus status from the catalog of TCR beta chain sequences. In a later analysis, V and J genes were assigned by comparing TCR nucleotide sequences against IMGT/GENE-DB human TR gene sequences. A later analysis assigned CDR3 sequences and most-parsimonious VDJ recombination scenarios with the TCRdist pipeline. In a later analysis, each TCR beta chain was defined by its CDR3 amino acid sequence together with its V-gene family, and reads without a unique V-gene family were excluded. In a later analysis, fewer than 650 highly shared, low-generation-probability nucleotide sequences were removed to address suspected cross-contamination and a sequencing artifact. In a later analysis, a clonal expansion index for each public chain was calculated from normalized within-repertoire ranks of inferred template counts. In a later analysis, generation probabilities were computed using a VDJ recombination model fitted to out-of-frame rearrangements, and the results were checked against IGoR. Hypergeometric tests were used in a later analysis to score TCR-TCR, TCR-HLA and TCR-CMV co-occurrence, with a repertoire-size bias correction applied to the TCR pairs. A later analysis estimated false discovery rates by permuting HLA or CMV assignments 20 times. In a later analysis, co-occurring TCRs were grouped using DBSCAN, with TCRdist sequence similarity added in when clustering inside HLA-allele-positive subsets. Co-occurrence clustering excluded repertoires with fewer than 30,000 or more than 120,000 public chains, plus five with anomalous nucleotide sharing. The immuneACCESS repertoire file appears here via TCRdb, limited to in-frame rearrangements. These files lack a portion of the clones; in checked studies, under half of the deficit traces to unresolved V genes, and the cause of the others is not known. V and J calls and clone size are copied from that table; D and trimming were computed from the DNA. Within this sample are approximately 100,000 clones, with around 79% of them counted one time only. 1.5% to 2% of the sample goes to the ten largest clones.

The cohort consisted of 650 to 700 healthy bone marrow donors. At the time of sampling, every cohort member was nominally healthy, though immune exposures that went unrecorded were likely present. The donor was CMV seronegative and was included in the group of 352 seronegative cohort members. Every donor gave a peripheral blood sample, and the peripheral blood mononuclear cells from that sample were used for TCR beta sequencing. The Qiagen DNeasy Blood Extraction Kit was used to extract genomic DNA from the blood cell samples. A word on this clone: What this receptor recognizes is not known. No base qualities exist here, and no much larger clone lies one base off it.

The sequenced sample consisted of PBMCs. The rearrangement joined TRBV5-1 to TRBJ1-1; no D gene can be assigned with confidence. This clonotype was obtained from a woman in her thirties or forties in good health and CMV-seronegative. The CDR3 corresponds to CASSLISLDTEAFF. The bases are TGCGCCAGCAGCTTGATCAGTTTGGACACTGAAGCTTTCTTT.